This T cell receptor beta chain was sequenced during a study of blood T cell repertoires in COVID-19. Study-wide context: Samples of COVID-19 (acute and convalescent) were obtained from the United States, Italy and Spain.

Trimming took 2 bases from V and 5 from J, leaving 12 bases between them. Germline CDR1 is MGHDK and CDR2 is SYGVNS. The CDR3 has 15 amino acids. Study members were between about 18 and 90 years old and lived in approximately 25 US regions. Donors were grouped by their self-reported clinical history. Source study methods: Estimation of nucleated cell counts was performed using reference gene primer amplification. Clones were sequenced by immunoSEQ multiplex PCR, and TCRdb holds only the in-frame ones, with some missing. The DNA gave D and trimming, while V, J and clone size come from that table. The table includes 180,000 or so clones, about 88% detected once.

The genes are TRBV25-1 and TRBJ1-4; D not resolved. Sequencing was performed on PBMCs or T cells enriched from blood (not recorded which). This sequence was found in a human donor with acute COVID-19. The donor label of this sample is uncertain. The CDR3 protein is CASSEEGVGNEKLFF. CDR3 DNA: TGTGCCAGCAGTGAAGAGGGAGTCGGAAATGAAAAACTGTTTTTT.